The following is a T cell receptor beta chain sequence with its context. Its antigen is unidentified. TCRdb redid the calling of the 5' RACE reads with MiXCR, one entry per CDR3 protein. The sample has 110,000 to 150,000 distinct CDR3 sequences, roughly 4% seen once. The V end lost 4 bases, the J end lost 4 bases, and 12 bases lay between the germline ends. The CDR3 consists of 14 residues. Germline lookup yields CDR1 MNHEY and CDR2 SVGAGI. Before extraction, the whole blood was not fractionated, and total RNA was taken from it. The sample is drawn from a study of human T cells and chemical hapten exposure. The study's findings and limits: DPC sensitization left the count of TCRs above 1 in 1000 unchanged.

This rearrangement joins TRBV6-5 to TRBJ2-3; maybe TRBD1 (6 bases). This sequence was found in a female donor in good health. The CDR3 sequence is CASSCDRCADTQYF. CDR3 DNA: TGTGCCAGCAGTTGCGACAGGTGTGCAGATACGCAGTATTTT.